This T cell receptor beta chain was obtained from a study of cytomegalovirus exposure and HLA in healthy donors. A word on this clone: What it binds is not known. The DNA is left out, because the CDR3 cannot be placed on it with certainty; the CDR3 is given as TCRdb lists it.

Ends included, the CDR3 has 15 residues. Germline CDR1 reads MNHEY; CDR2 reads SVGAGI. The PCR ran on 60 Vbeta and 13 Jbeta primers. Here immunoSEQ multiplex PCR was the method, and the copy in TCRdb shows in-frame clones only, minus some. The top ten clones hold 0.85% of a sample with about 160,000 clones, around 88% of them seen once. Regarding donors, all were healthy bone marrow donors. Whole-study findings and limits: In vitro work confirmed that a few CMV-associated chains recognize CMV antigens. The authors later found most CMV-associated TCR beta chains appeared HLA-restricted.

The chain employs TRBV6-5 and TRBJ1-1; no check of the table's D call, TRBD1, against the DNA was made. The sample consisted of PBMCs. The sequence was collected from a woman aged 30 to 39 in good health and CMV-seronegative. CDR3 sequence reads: CASSTSTGGSTEAFF.